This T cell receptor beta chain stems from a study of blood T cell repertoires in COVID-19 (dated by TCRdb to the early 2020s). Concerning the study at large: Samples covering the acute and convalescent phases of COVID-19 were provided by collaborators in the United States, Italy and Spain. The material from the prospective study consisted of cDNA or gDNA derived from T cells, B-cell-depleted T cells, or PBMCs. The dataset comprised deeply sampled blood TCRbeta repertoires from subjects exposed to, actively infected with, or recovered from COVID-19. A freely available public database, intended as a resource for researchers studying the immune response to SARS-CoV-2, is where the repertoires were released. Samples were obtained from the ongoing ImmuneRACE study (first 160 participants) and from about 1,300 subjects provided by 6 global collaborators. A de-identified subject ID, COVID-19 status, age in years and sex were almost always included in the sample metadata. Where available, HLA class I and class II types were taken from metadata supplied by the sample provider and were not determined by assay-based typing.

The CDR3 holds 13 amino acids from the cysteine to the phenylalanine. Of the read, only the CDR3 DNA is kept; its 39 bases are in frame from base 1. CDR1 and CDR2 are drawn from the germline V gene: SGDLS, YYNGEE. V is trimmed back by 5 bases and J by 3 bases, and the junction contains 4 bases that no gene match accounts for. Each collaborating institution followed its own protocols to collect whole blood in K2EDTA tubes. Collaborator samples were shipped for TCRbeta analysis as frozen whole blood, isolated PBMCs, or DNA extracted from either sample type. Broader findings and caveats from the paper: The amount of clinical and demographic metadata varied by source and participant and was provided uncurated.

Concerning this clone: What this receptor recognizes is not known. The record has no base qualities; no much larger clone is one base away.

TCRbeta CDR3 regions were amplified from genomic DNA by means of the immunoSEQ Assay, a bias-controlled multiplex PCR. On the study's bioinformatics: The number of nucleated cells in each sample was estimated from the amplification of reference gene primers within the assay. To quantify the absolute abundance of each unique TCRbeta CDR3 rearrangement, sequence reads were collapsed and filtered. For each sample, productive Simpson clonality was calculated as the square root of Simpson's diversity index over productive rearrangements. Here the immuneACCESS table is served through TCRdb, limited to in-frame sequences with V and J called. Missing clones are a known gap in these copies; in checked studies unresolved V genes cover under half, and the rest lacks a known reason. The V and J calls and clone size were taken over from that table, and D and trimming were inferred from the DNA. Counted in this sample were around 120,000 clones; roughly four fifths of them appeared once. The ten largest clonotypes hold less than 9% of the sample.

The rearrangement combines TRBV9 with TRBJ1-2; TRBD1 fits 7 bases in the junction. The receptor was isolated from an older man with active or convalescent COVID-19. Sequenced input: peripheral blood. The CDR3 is CASRGQDYYGYTF. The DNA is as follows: TGTGCCAGCAGAGGACAGGACTACTATGGCTACACCTTC.